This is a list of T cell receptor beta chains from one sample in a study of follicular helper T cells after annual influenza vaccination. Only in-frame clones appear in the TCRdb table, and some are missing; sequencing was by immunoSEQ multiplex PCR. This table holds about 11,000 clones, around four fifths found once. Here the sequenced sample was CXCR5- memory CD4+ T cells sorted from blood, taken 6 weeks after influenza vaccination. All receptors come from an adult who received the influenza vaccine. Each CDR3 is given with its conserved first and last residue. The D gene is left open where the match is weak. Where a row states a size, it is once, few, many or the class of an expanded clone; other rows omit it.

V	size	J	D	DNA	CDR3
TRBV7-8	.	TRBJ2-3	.	TGTGCCAGCAGCTTAAGTTGGACTGGCACAGATACGCAGTATTTT	CASSLSWTGTDTQYF
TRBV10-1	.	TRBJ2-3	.	TGCGCCAGCAGTGAGTTCCAGGCCACCGCATCCAATACGCAGTATTTT	CASSEFQATASNTQYF
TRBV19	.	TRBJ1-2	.	TGTGCCAGTAGCCAACAGGGTGTCTATGGCTACACCTTC	CASSQQGVYGYTF
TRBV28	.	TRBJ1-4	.	TGTGCCAGCAGTTTACCCCCGGGGTCGAATGAAAAACTGTTTTTT	CASSLPPGSNEKLFF
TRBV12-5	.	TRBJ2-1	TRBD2	TGTGCTAGTGGTTTTGGACTAGCGGGTCTTGGGGAGCAGTTCTTC	CASGFGLAGLGEQFF
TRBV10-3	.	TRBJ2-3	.	TGTGCCATCAGTGACTACGGGGGGCCGGGCACAGATACGCAGTATTTT	CAISDYGGPGTDTQYF
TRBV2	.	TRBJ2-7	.	TGTGCCAGCAGAATTGGGGGGGCAGAGCAGTACTTC	CASRIGGAEQYF
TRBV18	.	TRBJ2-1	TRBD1	TGTGCCAGCTCACCACCAATGGGGGCCAGGGGGTATGAGCAGTTCTTC	CASSPPMGARGYEQFF
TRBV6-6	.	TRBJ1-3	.	TGTGCCAGCAGTTCTCCGGGACTGCACGGAAACACCATATATTTT	CASSSPGLHGNTIYF
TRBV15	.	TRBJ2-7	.	TGTGCCACCAGCAGAGATAGTATAGGAGTCTACGAGCAGTACTTC	CATSRDSIGVYEQYF
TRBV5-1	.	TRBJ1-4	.	TGCGCCAGCAGCTTGGCAGGCAGGGGAGAAAAACTGTTTTTT	CASSLAGRGEKLFF
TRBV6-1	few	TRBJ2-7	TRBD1	TGTGCCAGCATGGAGAGAGGGGGCGACGAGCAGTACTTC	CASMERGGDEQYF
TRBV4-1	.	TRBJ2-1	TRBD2	TGCGCCAGCAGCCACAGGGCGACTAGCGGGACAAATGAGCAGTTCTTC	CASSHRATSGTNEQFF
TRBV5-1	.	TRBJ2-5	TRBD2	TGCGCCAGCAGCCTAGGGACGGGGGGGCTTGAGACCCAGTACTTC	CASSLGTGGLETQYF
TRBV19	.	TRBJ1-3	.	TGTGCCAGTAGTATAGTAACAGGATTCTCTGGAAACACCATATATTTT	CASSIVTGFSGNTIYF
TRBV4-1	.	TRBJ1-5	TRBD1	TGCGCCAGCAGCCAAGGACAGGGGGGCTATAGCAATCAGCCCCAGCATTTT	CASSQGQGGYSNQPQHF
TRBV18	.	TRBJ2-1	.	TGTGCCAGCTCACTCCAGGAGTGGGGAGCTAACAATGAGCAGTTCTTC	CASSLQEWGANNEQFF